This T cell receptor beta chain was sequenced for a study of control samples from healthy donors and cancer patients. The germline V gene has CDR1 SGHNT and CDR2 YYREEE (reference sequence). V dropped 3 bases and J dropped 7 bases, with 16 bases sitting between them. The CDR3 length is 15 residues. Some clones are missing from TCRdb's copy, which holds only in-frame ones; the method was immunoSEQ multiplex PCR. The sample records hundreds of thousands of clones, roughly 82% being singletons. What was sequenced was PBMCs. The chain recombines TRBV5-4 with TRBJ1-4, with D perhaps matching TRBD1 (6 bases). The clonotype originates from a woman in her fifties or sixties with lung cancer. In nucleotides, the CDR3 is TGTGCCAGCAGCTCGCAGGGGCCAGCTCCTGAAAAACTGTTTTTT. It encodes CASSSQGPAPEKLFF.